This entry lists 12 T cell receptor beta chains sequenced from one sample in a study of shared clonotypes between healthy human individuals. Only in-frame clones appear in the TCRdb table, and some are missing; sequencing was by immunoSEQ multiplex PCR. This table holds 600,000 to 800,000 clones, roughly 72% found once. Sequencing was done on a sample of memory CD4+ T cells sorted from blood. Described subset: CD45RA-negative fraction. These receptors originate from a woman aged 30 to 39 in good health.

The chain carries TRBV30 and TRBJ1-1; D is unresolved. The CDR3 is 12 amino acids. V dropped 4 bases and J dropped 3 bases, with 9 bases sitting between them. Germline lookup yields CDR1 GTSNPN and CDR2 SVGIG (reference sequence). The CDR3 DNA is TGTGCCTGGATAGGGTGGGACACTGAAGCTTTCTTT. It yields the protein CAWIGWDTEAFF.

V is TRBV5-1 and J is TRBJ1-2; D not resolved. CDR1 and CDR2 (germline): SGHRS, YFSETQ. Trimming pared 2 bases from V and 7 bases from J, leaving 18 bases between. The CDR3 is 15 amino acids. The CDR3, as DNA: TGCGCCAGCAGCTTAAACACCGGGCCCGGAGTTGGCTACACCTTC. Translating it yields CASSLNTGPGVGYTF.

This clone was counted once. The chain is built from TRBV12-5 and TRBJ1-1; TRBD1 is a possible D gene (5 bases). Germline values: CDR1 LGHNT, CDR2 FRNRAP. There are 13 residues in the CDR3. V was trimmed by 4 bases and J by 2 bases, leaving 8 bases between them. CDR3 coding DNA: TGTGCTAGTGGTTCCGACAGAAACACTGAAGCTTTCTTT. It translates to CASGSDRNTEAFF.

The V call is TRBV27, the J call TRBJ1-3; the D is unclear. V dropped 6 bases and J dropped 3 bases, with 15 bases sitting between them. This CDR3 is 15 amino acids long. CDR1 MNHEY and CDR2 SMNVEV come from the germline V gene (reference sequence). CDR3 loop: CASSSLVGYGNTIYF. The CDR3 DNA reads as TGTGCCAGCAGCTCGCTAGTCGGTTATGGAAACACCATATATTTT.

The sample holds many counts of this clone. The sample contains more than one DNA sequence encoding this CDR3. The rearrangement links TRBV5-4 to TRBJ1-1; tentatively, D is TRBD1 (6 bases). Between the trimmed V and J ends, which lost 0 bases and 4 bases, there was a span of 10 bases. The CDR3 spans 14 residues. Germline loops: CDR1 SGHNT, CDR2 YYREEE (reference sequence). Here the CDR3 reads CASSLEGGITEAFF. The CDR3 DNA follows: TGTGCCAGCAGCTTGGAAGGGGGGATCACTGAAGCTTTCTTT.

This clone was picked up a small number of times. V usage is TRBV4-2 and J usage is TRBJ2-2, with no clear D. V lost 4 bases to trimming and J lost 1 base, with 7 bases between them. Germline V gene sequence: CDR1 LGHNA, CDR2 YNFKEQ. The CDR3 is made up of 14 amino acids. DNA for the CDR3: TGTGCCAGCAGCCGGGCGGAGAACACCGGGGAGCTGTTTTTT. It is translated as CASSRAENTGELFF.

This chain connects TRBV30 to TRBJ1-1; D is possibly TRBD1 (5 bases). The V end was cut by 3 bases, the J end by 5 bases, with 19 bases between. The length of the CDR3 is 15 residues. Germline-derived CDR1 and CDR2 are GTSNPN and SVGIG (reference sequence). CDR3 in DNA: TGTGCCTGGAGGGCCTTCGAGGGGCGAGAAACTGAAGCTTTCTTT. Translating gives CAWRAFEGRETEAFF. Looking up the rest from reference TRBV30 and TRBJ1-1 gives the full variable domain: SQTIHQWPATLVQPVGSPLSLECTVEGTSNPNLYWYRQAAGRGLQLLFYSVGIGQISSEVPQNLSASRPQDRQFILSSKKLLLSDSGFYLCAWRAFEGRETEAFFGQGTRLTVV.

CDR3 amino acids: CASSTGLAGTYEQYF. The DNA of the CDR3 is TGTGCCAGCAGCACGGGACTAGCGGGGACCTACGAGCAGTACTTC. The rearrangement uses TRBV6-5 and TRBJ2-7; 13 bases line up with TRBD2. The junction had 4 bases not matched to a gene; V was cut back by 6 bases and J by 2 bases. CDR3 length: 15 residues. Looked up from germline, CDR1 is MNHEY and CDR2 is SVGAGI.

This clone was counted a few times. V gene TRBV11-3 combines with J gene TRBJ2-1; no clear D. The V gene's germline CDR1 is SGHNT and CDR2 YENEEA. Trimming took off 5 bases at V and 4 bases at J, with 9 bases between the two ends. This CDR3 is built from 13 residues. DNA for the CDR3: TGTGCCAGCAGCCGTCTTCCTTACAATGAGCAGTTCTTC. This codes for CASSRLPYNEQFF. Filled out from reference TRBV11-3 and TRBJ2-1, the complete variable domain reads EAGVVQSPRYKIIEKKQPVAFWCNPISGHNTLYWYLQNLGQGPELLIRYENEEAVDDSQLPKDRFSAERLKGVDSTLKIQPAELGDSAVYLCASSRLPYNEQFFGPGTRLTVL.

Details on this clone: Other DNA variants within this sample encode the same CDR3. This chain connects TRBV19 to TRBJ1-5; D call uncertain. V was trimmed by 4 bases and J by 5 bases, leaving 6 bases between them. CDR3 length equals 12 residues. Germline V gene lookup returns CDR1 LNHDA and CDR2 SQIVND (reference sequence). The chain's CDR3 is CASSRGDQPQHF. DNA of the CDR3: TGTGCCAGTAGTAGGGGAGATCAGCCCCAGCATTTT.

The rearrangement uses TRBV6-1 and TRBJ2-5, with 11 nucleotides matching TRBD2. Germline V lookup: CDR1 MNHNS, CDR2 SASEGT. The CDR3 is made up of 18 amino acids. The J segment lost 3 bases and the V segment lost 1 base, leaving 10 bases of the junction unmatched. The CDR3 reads CASSEVVAGGPGKETQYF. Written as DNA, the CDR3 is TGTGCCAGCAGTGAAGTGGTAGCGGGAGGGCCGGGGAAAGAGACCCAGTACTTC.

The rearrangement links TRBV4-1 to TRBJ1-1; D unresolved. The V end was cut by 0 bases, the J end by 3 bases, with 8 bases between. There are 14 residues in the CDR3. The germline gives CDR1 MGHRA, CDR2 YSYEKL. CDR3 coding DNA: TGCGCCAGCAGCCAAGATGAGCGGGACACTGAAGCTTTCTTT. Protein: CASSQDERDTEAFF.